The T cell receptor beta chain under discussion was sequenced for a study of blood T cells in healthy people across ages. Study results and limitations: Unsorted PBMC input precluded a conclusive naive versus antigen-experienced comparison.

As concerns this clonotype: Its antigen is unknown.

It was with a sample-barcoded 5' primer and a J-beta primer mix that a second PCR of about 6 to 11 cycles was run. Unique molecular identifiers of 12 random nucleotides labeled each cDNA. TCRdb passed the 5' RACE reads through MiXCR, listing each CDR3 protein once. Of fewer than 1.5 million distinct CDR3 sequences listed, roughly 40% are singletons. Isolated PBMCs totaled at least 6.5 million in each sample. The CDR3 covers 16 residues. V shed 2 bases, J shed 0 bases, and the junction held 3 bases outside the gene matches. The sequenced sample was blood. This sequence originates from a woman between 18 and 30 years old in good health. This chain uses TRBV12-3 or TRBV12-4 with TRBJ2-7; 11 nucleotides agree with TRBD2. The CDR3 spells CASSLTSGGPSYEQYF. In DNA, the CDR3 is TGTGCCAGCAGTTTAACTAGCGGGGGACCCTCCTACGAGCAGTACTTC.